This T cell receptor (beta chain) is from a study of blood T cells in healthy people across ages. Findings and limits, study-wide: A greater number of naive CD4+ cells and higher diversity distinguished long-lived donors from aged donors. Observed TCR beta diversity showed a strong correlation with the percentage of naive T cells as measured by flow cytometry.

This clonotype was observed at least ten times. Its antigen is currently unknown. Primed by a sample-barcoded 5' primer and a J-beta primer mix, a second PCR proceeded for about 6 to 11 cycles. Each sample provided no less than 2.5 million CDR3-containing paired-end reads. TCRdb re-called the 5' RACE reads with MiXCR, one entry per CDR3 protein. The table records 630,000 or so distinct CDR3 sequences, approximately 30% of them present only once. The germline V gene has CDR1 SGHRS and CDR2 YFSETQ. The CDR3 is 11 amino acids. V lost 7 bases and J lost 8, with 12 bases in between. The chain combines TRBV5-1 with TRBJ1-2; maybe TRBD1 (5 bases). This receptor was identified in a woman of 80 years or more in good health. Sequenced: blood. CDR3 region: CASGDEAGYTF. CDR3 coding DNA: TGCGCCAGCGGGGACGAGGCCGGCTACACCTTC.